The present entry profiles one T cell receptor (beta chain) with its context. Its antigen is not known. The record originates from a study of shared clonotypes between healthy human individuals. The wider study: The study enrolled a couple of women and a few men aged 18 to 49.

Looked up from germline, CDR1 is SGHRS and CDR2 is YFSETQ. The CDR3 is made up of 14 amino acids. The ends lost 3 bases at V and 5 bases at J; junction bases unmatched: 3. The study's findings and limits: Memory subsets generally showed lower estimated richness than naive subsets. For naive CD4 cells, around 5.1% of clonotypes were shared across a handful of donors. What rarefaction showed was incomplete sorted-subset sequencing despite large depth.

Libraries were prepared by immunoSEQ multiplex PCR; TCRdb keeps only in-frame clonotypes and omits some of them. Of some 2.1 million clones in the sample, 90% to 95% are singletons; the top ten hold more than 0.1%. What was sequenced was naive CD4+ T cells sorted from blood. The subset denotes: CD45RA+ positively selected. V gene TRBV5-1 combines with J gene TRBJ2-2; 8 nucleotides agree with TRBD2. The TCR was taken from a man younger than 35 in good health. CDR3 protein: CASSSTSVTGELFF. In DNA form, the CDR3 reads TGCGCCAGCAGCTCGACTAGCGTGACCGGGGAGCTGTTTTTT.